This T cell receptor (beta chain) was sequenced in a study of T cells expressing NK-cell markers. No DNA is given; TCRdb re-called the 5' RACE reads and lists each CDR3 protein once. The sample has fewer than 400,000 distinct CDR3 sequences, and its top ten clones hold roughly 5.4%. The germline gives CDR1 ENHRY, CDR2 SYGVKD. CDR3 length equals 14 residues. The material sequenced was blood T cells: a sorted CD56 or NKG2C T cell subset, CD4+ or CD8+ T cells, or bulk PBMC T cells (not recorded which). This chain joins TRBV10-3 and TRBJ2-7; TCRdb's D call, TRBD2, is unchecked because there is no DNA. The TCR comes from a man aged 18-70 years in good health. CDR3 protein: CAIRELGEGSEQYF.